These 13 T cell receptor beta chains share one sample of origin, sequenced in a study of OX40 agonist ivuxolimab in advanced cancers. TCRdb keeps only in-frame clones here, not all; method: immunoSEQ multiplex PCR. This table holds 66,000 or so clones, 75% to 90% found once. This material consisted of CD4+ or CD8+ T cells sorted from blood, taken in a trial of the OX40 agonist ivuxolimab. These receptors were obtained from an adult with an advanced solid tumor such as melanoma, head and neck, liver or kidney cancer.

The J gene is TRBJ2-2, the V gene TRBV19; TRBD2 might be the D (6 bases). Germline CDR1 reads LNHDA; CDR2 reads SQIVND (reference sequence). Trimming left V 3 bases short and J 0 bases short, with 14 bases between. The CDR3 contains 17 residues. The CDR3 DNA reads TGTGCCAGTAGTATTTATTCGCGCGGGGCGAACACCGGGGAGCTGTTTTTT. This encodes CASSIYSRGANTGELFF.

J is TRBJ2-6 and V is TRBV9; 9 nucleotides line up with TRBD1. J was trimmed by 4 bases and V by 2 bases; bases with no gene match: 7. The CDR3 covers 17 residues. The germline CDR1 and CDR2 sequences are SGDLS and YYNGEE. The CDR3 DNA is TGTGCCAGCAGCGTCGGGACAGGGAATTTGGGGGCCAACGTCCTGACTTTC. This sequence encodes CASSVGTGNLGANVLTF.

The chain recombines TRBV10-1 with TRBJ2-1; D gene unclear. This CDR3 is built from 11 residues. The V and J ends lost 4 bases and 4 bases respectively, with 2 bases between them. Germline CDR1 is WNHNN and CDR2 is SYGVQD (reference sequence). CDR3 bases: TGCGCCAGCAGTGGATACAATGAGCAGTTCTTC. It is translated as CASSGYNEQFF.

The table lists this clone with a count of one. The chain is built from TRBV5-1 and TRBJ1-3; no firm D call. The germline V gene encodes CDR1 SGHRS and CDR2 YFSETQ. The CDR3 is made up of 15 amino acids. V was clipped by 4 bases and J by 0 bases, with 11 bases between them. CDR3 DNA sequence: TGCGCCAGCAGCCAGGACGGGCGCTCTGGAAACACCATATATTTT. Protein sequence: CASSQDGRSGNTIYF.

CDR3 sequence reads: CASSSGLAGIETQYF. DNA for the CDR3: TGTGCCAGCAGCTCGGGACTAGCGGGAATAGAGACCCAGTACTTC. J is TRBJ2-5 and V is TRBV7-3, with 13 bases lining up with TRBD2. Germline CDR1 is SGHTA and CDR2 is FQGTGA. CDR3 length: 15 amino acids. The V gene end was trimmed by 4 bases and the J gene end by 4 bases; junction bases not matched to a gene: 3. Full variable domain (missing parts from reference TRBV7-3 and TRBJ2-5): GAGVSQTPSNKVTEKGKYVELRCDPISGHTALYWYRQSLGQGPEFLIYFQGTGAADDSGLPNDRFFAVRPEGSVSTLKIQRTERGDSAVYLCASSSGLAGIETQYFGPGTRLLVL.

This CDR3 is CSVVPGQPFEQYF. The DNA for the CDR3 is TGCAGCGTAGTACCGGGACAGCCTTTCGAGCAGTACTTC. V and J are TRBV29-1 and TRBJ2-7; 7 nucleotides agree with TRBD1. The CDR3 consists of 13 residues. Germline-derived CDR1 and CDR2 are SQVTM and ANQGSEA. V was pared by 6 bases and J by 6 bases, with 11 bases of the junction left unmatched.

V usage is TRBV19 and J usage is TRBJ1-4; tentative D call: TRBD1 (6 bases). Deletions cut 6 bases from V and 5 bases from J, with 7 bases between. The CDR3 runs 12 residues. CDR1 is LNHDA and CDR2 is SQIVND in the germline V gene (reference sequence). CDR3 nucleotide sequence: TGTGCCAGTAGAGGGGGAAATGAAAAACTGTTTTTT. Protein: CASRGGNEKLFF.

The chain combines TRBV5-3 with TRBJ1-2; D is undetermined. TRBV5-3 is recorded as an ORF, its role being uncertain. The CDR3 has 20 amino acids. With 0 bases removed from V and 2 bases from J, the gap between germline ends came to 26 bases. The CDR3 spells CARSLVAESGPIVDNYGYTF. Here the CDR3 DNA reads TGTGCCAGAAGCTTGGTGGCAGAGAGTGGTCCTATCGTAGACAACTATGGCTACACCTTC.

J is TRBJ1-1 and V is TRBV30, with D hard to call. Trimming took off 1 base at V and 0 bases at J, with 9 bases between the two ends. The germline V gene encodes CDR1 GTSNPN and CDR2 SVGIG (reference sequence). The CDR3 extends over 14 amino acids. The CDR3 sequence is CAWSGLTMNTEAFF. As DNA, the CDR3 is TGTGCCTGGAGTGGATTGACCATGAACACTGAAGCTTTCTTT.

CDR3 sequence: CASSTSTGTYEQYF. CDR3 in DNA: TGTGCCAGCAGCACCTCGACAGGGACCTACGAGCAGTACTTC. This sequence joins TRBV9 and TRBJ2-7, with 7 bases aligning to TRBD1. Germline CDR1 reads SGDLS; CDR2 reads YYNGEE. The length of the CDR3 is 14 residues. V lost 4 bases to trimming and J lost 2 bases; unmatched junction nucleotides: 6.

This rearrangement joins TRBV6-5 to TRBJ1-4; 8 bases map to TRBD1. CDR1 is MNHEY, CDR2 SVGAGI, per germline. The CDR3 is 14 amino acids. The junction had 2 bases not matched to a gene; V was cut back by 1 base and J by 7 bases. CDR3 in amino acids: CASSYFGQGEKLFF. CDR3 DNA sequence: TGTGCCAGCAGTTACTTTGGACAGGGTGAAAAACTGTTTTTT.

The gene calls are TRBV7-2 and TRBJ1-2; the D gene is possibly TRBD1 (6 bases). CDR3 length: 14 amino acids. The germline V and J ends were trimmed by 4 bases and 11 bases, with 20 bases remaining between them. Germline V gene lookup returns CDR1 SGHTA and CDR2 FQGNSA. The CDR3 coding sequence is TGTGCCAGCAGCTCAACGGGACACCTCCGAAAATACACCTTC. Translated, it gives CASSSTGHLRKYTF.

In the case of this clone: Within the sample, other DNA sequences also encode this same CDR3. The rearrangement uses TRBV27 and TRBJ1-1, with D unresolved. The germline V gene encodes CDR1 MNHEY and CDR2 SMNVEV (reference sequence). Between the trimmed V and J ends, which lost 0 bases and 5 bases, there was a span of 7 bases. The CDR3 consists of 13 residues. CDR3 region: CASSLSRETEAFF. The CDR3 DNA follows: TGTGCCAGCAGTTTATCAAGAGAAACTGAAGCTTTCTTT.